One sample yielded the 22 T cell receptor beta chains listed below, sequenced in a study of blood T cell repertoires in COVID-19. The data were produced by immunoSEQ multiplex PCR, yet TCRdb's version contains in-frame clones alone and is incomplete. This table holds 150,000 to 180,000 clones, approximately 80% found once. The sample taken for sequencing was peripheral blood. The receptors were sampled from a woman aged 60-75 years with acute or convalescent COVID-19.

The gene calls are TRBV7-2 and TRBJ1-4; D call uncertain. This CDR3 spans 17 amino acids. CDR1 is SGHTA and CDR2 is FQGNSA in the germline V gene. Deletions cut 6 bases from V and 0 bases from J, with 17 bases between. This CDR3 reads CASSLRVGKATNEKLFF. The CDR3 coding sequence is TGTGCCAGCAGTTTGAGGGTGGGAAAAGCAACTAATGAAAAACTGTTTTTT.

V is TRBV6-5 and J is TRBJ1-2; tentatively, D is TRBD1 (5 bases). The V gene lost 11 bases and the J gene lost 8 bases, with 15 bases spanning the gap. The germline V gene has CDR1 MNHEY and CDR2 SVGAGI. The CDR3 is 11 residues long. The CDR3 DNA reads TGTGCCGGGTCCCAGGGAGGAGGCTACACCTTC. It yields the protein CAGSQGGGYTF.

The chain is built from TRBV18 and TRBJ2-7, with 12 bases matching TRBD2. The V and J ends lost 6 bases and 0 bases, in that order; junction bases with no gene match: 3. Germline assignment: CDR1 KGHSH and CDR2 LQKENI. CDR3 length: 15 residues. The CDR3 region has the DNA TGTGCCAGCTCGTCGACTAGCGGGGGCTCCTACGAGCAGTACTTC. Its protein product is CASSSTSGGSYEQYF.

This clone came up once. The chain joins TRBV18 to TRBJ1-5; D is unresolved. Trimming removed 6 bases at V and 0 bases at J, with 15 bases between. The CDR3 covers 16 residues. CDR1 KGHSH and CDR2 LQKENI come from the germline V gene. CDR3: CASSAIGVDSNQPQHF. DNA of the CDR3: TGTGCCAGCTCGGCTATCGGGGTTGATAGCAATCAGCCCCAGCATTTT. Together with reference TRBV18 and TRBJ1-5, the CDR3 gives the full variable domain: NAGVMQNPRHLVRRRGQEARLRCSPMKGHSHVYWYRQLPEEGLKFMVYLQKENIIDESGMPKERFSAEFPKEGPSILRIQQVVRGDSAAYFCASSAIGVDSNQPQHFGDGTRLSIL.

Turning to this clone: The sample holds other DNA sequences that translate to the same CDR3. The chain links TRBV7-3 to TRBJ2-3, with TRBD1 matching over 7 bases. With V trimmed by 5 bases and J by 1 base, 6 bases remained unmatched. Germline assignment: CDR1 SGHTA and CDR2 FQGTGA. The CDR3 consists of 15 residues. The CDR3 is CASSLYGQGTDTQYF. The CDR3 DNA is TGTGCCAGCAGCCTGTATGGACAGGGCACAGATACGCAGTATTTT.

The genes are TRBV7-3 and TRBJ2-5; tentatively, D is TRBD2 (5 bases). Germline V gene lookup returns CDR1 SGHTA and CDR2 FQGTGA. V was clipped by 9 bases and J by 5 bases, with 16 bases between them. The CDR3 contains 13 residues. CDR3 coding DNA: TGTGCCAGTGCGGGCGGTATGGGTGAGACCCAGTACTTC. Translating gives CASAGGMGETQYF.

This chain links TRBV2 with TRBJ1-1; 7 positions agree with TRBD1. CDR1 and CDR2 from the germline V gene are SNHLY and FYNNEI. The CDR3 consists of 13 residues. V shed 6 bases, J shed 1 base, and the junction held 2 bases outside the gene matches. The chain's CDR3 is CASRGQTNTEAFF. For the CDR3, the DNA is TGTGCCAGCAGGGGACAGACGAACACTGAAGCTTTCTTT.

To note about this clone: This sample also contains other DNA sequences that code for the same CDR3. The chain links TRBV9 to TRBJ1-5, with no clear D. There are 15 residues in the CDR3. V was clipped by 0 bases and J by 0 bases, with 7 bases between them. Germline CDR1 SGDLS, CDR2 YYNGEE. The CDR3 spells CASSVGLNSNQPQHF. DNA for the CDR3: TGTGCCAGCAGCGTAGGACTGAATAGCAATCAGCCCCAGCATTTT.

This clone was counted a single time. This chain connects TRBV11-2 to TRBJ1-4; D is undetermined. V dropped 5 bases and J dropped 10 bases, with 17 bases sitting between them. This CDR3 has 14 amino acids. Germline CDR1 and CDR2: SGHAT and FQNNGV. The CDR3 reads CASSLQRGLGKLFF. CDR3 bases: TGTGCCAGCAGCCTCCAACGGGGTCTCGGAAAACTGTTTTTT.

This clone was seen a single time. V gene TRBV27 combines with J gene TRBJ2-7; D is undetermined. CDR3 length equals 11 residues. Deletions cut 4 bases from V and 3 bases from J, with 4 bases between. Germline CDR1 is MNHEY and CDR2 is SMNVEV (reference sequence). The CDR3 region has the DNA TGTGCCAGCAGTTCCGGCTACGAGCAGTACGTC. Amino acids: CASSSGYEQYV.

The V and J genes are TRBV19 and TRBJ1-4; tentatively, D is TRBD1 (6 bases). The V gene lost 7 bases and the J gene lost 3 bases, with 15 bases spanning the gap. This CDR3 comprises 15 residues. Germline-derived CDR1 and CDR2 are LNHDA and SQIVND (reference sequence). The CDR3 reads CASITGFEANEKLFF. For the CDR3, the DNA is TGTGCCAGTATCACAGGGTTTGAGGCTAATGAAAAACTGTTTTTT.

This clone was observed a few times. The rearrangement uses TRBV24-1 and TRBJ2-3, with TRBD2 matching 10 bases. Germline CDR1 reads KGHDR; CDR2 reads SFDVKD. The V and J ends lost 4 bases and 3 bases, in that order; junction bases with no gene match: 9. This CDR3 contains 17 residues. CDR3 sequence: CATSDPKTGLATDTQYF. The DNA for the CDR3 is TGTGCCACCAGTGACCCTAAAACGGGACTAGCGACAGATACGCAGTATTTT.

This rearrangement joins TRBV28 to TRBJ2-5; 8 bases agree with TRBD1. The germline V gene has CDR1 MDHEN and CDR2 SYDVKM. The CDR3 totals 13 residues. V shed 5 bases and J 5 bases; nucleotides not matched to a gene: 4. Written as DNA, the CDR3 is TGTGCCAGCAGTCGGGACAGGAGGGAGACCCAGTACTTC. As protein: CASSRDRRETQYF.

The J gene is TRBJ2-7, the V gene TRBV6-5, with D perhaps matching TRBD2 (6 bases). The V end was cut by 7 bases, the J end by 12 bases, with 22 bases between. CDR1 is MNHEY and CDR2 is SVGAGI in the germline V gene. This CDR3 region has 13 residues. This CDR3 reads CASTGRMSSLGYF. The CDR3 bases are TGTGCCAGCACGGGGAGGATGAGTAGCCTGGGGTACTTC.

This chain links TRBV6-2 or TRBV6-3 with TRBJ1-5; no firm D call. With 6 bases removed from V and 6 bases from J, the gap between germline ends came to 15 bases. This CDR3 is built from 14 residues. Germline V gene lookup returns CDR1 MNHEY and CDR2 SVGEGT. CDR3 sequence reads: CASSLIRTSQPQHF. The CDR3 nucleotides read TGTGCCAGCAGCCTTATCCGGACTAGTCAGCCCCAGCATTTT.

The chain employs TRBV29-1 and TRBJ1-2; TRBD1 is a possible D gene (5 bases). Germline V gene sequence: CDR1 SQVTM, CDR2 ANQGSEA. With 4 bases removed from V and 5 bases from J, the gap between germline ends came to 14 bases. The CDR3 extends over 13 amino acids. CDR3 protein: CSVGNIKGYGYTF. The CDR3, as DNA: TGCAGCGTTGGAAACATCAAGGGGTATGGCTACACCTTC.

DNA of the CDR3: TGCGCCAGCAGCTTAGCGGGGGCCACCTACGAGCAGTACTTC. Its protein product is CASSLAGATYEQYF. The J gene is TRBJ2-7, the V gene TRBV5-1, with 8 bases fitting TRBD2. Germline CDR1 reads SGHRS; CDR2 reads YFSETQ. The trim removed 2 bases at V and 2 bases at J, leaving 3 bases unmatched. The CDR3 runs 14 residues.

The CDR3: CATGEGRGDNQPQHF. The DNA for the CDR3 is TGTGCCACCGGGGAGGGCAGGGGCGACAATCAGCCCCAGCATTTT. The chain is built from TRBV7-9 and TRBJ1-5; tentative D call: TRBD1 (6 bases). Trimming removed 10 bases from V and 3 bases from J, with 19 bases in between. CDR1 and CDR2 (germline): SEHNR, FQNEAQ (reference sequence). CDR3 length equals 15 residues.

The chain carries TRBV18 and TRBJ2-1; D call uncertain. The germline V gene has CDR1 KGHSH and CDR2 LQKENI. With 3 bases removed from V and 3 bases from J, the gap between germline ends came to 6 bases. The length of the CDR3 is 13 residues. The CDR3 sequence is CASSPASYNEQFF. The CDR3 DNA sequence: TGTGCCAGCTCACCTGCCAGCTACAATGAGCAGTTCTTC.

This rearrangement joins TRBV6-5 to TRBJ1-2; TRBD1 agrees at 10 bases. Trimming removed 6 bases from V and 8 bases from J; junction bases left unmatched: 6. There are 13 residues in the CDR3. Germline V lookup: CDR1 MNHEY, CDR2 SVGAGI. The CDR3 loop reads CASRWDRGAGYTF. In nucleotides, the CDR3 is TGTGCCAGCAGATGGGACAGGGGTGCCGGCTACACCTTC.

This clone was seen more than once but under ten times. The genes are TRBV27 and TRBJ1-6, with D possibly TRBD1 on 5 matching bases. Germline V CDR1 and CDR2: MNHEY, SMNVEV (reference sequence). V lost 2 bases to trimming and J lost 7 bases, with 9 bases between them. The length of the CDR3 is 14 residues. In DNA form, the CDR3 reads TGTGCCAGCAGTTTAGACAGATTAAATTCACCCCTCCACTTT. It codes for CASSLDRLNSPLHF.

The chain employs TRBV9 and TRBJ2-2, with TRBD1 matching over 8 bases. V shed 0 bases, J shed 6 bases, and the junction held 10 bases outside the gene matches. The CDR3 is 17 residues long. The V gene's germline CDR1 is SGDLS and CDR2 YYNGEE. Here the CDR3 DNA reads TGTGCCAGCAGCGTAGGGGTAACGCAGGGGGCCCCCGGGGAGCTGTTTTTT. The encoded protein is CASSVGVTQGAPGELFF.